The 20 T cell receptor beta chains given below trace back to one sample, sequenced in a study of cytomegalovirus exposure and HLA in healthy donors. Primers for the PCR totalled 60 Vbeta and 13 Jbeta. Produced via immunoSEQ multiplex PCR; TCRdb's table is partial and in-frame only. The profile shows more than 150,000 clones, roughly 80% of them singletons. The sequenced material came from PBMCs. The origin of the receptors is a girl aged 10 to 17 in good health and CMV-seropositive.

The CDR3 sequence: CASSWPSGRGGSYNEQFF. DNA for the CDR3: TGTGCCAGCAGCTGGCCTAGCGGGAGGGGGGGCTCCTACAATGAGCAGTTCTTC. The chain is built from TRBV7-2 and TRBJ2-1; 12 positions agree with TRBD2. V lost 4 bases, J lost 0 bases, and 7 bases stayed unmatched. Germline V CDR1 and CDR2: SGHTA, FQGNSA. CDR3 size: 18 residues.

The J gene is TRBJ1-2, the V gene TRBV9; D might be TRBD1 (5 bases). The V gene lost 3 bases and the J gene lost 3 bases, with 6 bases spanning the gap. CDR1 is SGDLS and CDR2 is YYNGEE in the germline V gene. The CDR3 runs to 12 residues. CDR3 nucleotide sequence: TGTGCCAGCAGCGCACAGGACTATGGCTACACCTTC. It translates to CASSAQDYGYTF.

V and J are TRBV7-9 and TRBJ2-1, with 8 bases aligning to TRBD2. Germline V gene data show CDR1 as SEHNR and CDR2 as FQNEAQ (reference sequence). The CDR3 loop spans 15 amino acids. Trimming removed 3 bases from V and 8 bases from J; junction bases left unmatched: 9. The DNA for the CDR3 is TGTGCCAGCAGCTTCGGAACTAGCGGTAGTGATGAGCAGTTCTTC. This sequence encodes CASSFGTSGSDEQFF. Drawing the rest from reference TRBV7-9 and TRBJ2-1, the complete variable domain is DTGVSQNPRHKITKRGQNVTFRCDPISEHNRLYWYRQTLGQGPEFLTYFQNEAQLEKSRLLSDRFSAERPKGSFSTLEIQRTEQGDSAMYLCASSFGTSGSDEQFFGPGTRLTVL.

The chain couples TRBV19 to TRBJ2-5, with D maybe TRBD2 (6 bases). V was pared by 5 bases and J by 5 bases, with 9 bases between. The V gene's germline CDR1 is LNHDA and CDR2 SQIVND (reference sequence). The CDR3 totals 12 residues. CDR3 loop: CASSGGRETQYF. DNA of the CDR3: TGTGCCAGTAGTGGTGGGAGGGAGACCCAGTACTTC.

The CDR3 sequence is CASSTRGTGWTDTQYF. Written as DNA, the CDR3 is TGTGCCAGCAGTACAAGGGGGACAGGCTGGACAGATACGCAGTATTTT. The V gene is TRBV27, the J gene TRBJ2-3; TRBD1 matches 8 bases. The CDR3 length is 16 residues. Germline trimming cut 5 bases from V and 3 bases from J; bases unmatched to any gene: 10. In germline, CDR1 is MNHEY, CDR2 SMNVEV (reference sequence).

This clone is a singleton in its sample. The CDR3 region has the DNA TGTGCCAGCAGTAGGGGGGGGACTAGCGGACAAGAGACCCAGTACTTC. Translating gives CASSRGGTSGQETQYF. This chain connects TRBV27 to TRBJ2-5, with TRBD2 matching 11 bases. The germline V gene has CDR1 MNHEY and CDR2 SMNVEV (reference sequence). V shed 5 bases and J 2 bases; nucleotides not matched to a gene: 7. The CDR3 is made up of 16 amino acids.

This rearrangement joins TRBV25-1 to TRBJ2-1; TRBD1 matches 9 bases. The CDR3 contains 13 residues. Trimming took 9 bases from V and 10 from J; bases not matched to a gene: 10. CDR1 and CDR2 from the germline V gene are MGHDK and SYGVNS. The CDR3 nucleotides are TGTGCCAGACCGGGACAGGGTCGTCGGGAGCAGTTCTTC. Translation: CARPGQGRREQFF.

The chain recombines TRBV29-1 with TRBJ2-7; 12 nucleotides align to TRBD1. The CDR3 length is 15 residues. Looked up from germline, CDR1 is SQVTM and CDR2 is ANQGSEA. V lost 6 bases and J lost 4; bases outside the gene matches: 10. The CDR3 DNA follows: TGCAGCGTGTGGGACAGGGGGCGCGTATGTTACGAGCAGTACTTC. As protein: CSVWDRGRVCYEQYF.

The gene calls are TRBV7-2 and TRBJ2-7; 7 bases are shared with TRBD2. CDR1 and CDR2 (germline): SGHTA, FQGNSA. This CDR3 contains 14 residues. Trimming removed 6 bases from V and 2 bases from J; junction bases left unmatched: 7. This chain's CDR3 is CASRPTSGTYEQYF. The CDR3 DNA is TGTGCCAGCAGGCCAACGAGCGGGACCTACGAGCAGTACTTC. The complete variable domain, with remaining parts taken from reference TRBV7-2 and TRBJ2-7, reads GAGVSQSPSNKVTEKGKDVELRCDPISGHTALYWYRQSLGQGLEFLIYFQGNSAPDKSGLPSDRFSAERTGGSVSTLTIQRTQQEDSAVYLCASRPTSGTYEQYFGPGTRLTVT.

V gene TRBV11-2 combines with J gene TRBJ2-3, with 11 positions matching TRBD2. J gave up 0 bases and V 5 bases, and 10 bases lay outside the gene matches. The CDR3 consists of 18 residues. CDR1 is SGHAT, CDR2 FQNNGV, per germline. For the CDR3, the DNA is TGTGCCAGCAGCCACACTAGCGGGGGCCTTTTCAGCACAGATACGCAGTATTTT. Its translation: CASSHTSGGLFSTDTQYF.

About this clone itself: Other DNA sequences from this sample encode an identical CDR3 as well. The chain employs TRBV5-4 and TRBJ1-5; D is undetermined. V dropped 0 bases and J dropped 11 bases, with 12 bases sitting between them. This CDR3 region has 13 residues. Germline CDR1 reads SGHNT; CDR2 reads YYREEE (reference sequence). The CDR3 protein is CASSLDQERSQHF. CDR3 nucleotide sequence: TGTGCCAGCAGCTTGGATCAGGAAAGGTCCCAGCATTTT.

This clone has a single count. This sequence joins TRBV5-1 and TRBJ2-1, with 9 bases matching TRBD1. The CDR3 is made up of 14 amino acids. Germline V gives CDR1 SGHRS, CDR2 YFSETQ. Trimming cost V 7 bases and J 7 bases; bases outside gene matches: 9. The CDR3 nucleotides read TGCGCCAGCGGATCGGACAGGGGATTGAATGAGCAGTTCTTC. Amino acids: CASGSDRGLNEQFF.

The chain is built from TRBV12-2 and TRBJ2-3; the tabulated D call, TRBD2, remains unverified against the DNA. TRBV12-2 is a pseudogene. The CDR3 is 15 amino acids. Here the CDR3 reads CASHQREGITDTQYF. As DNA, the CDR3 is TGTGCAAGTCACCAGCGGGAGGGTATCACAGATACGCAGTATTTT.

The V and J genes are TRBV7-6 and TRBJ1-1, with a tentative D call TRBD1 (6 bases). The CDR3 covers 14 residues. CDR1 is SGHVS, CDR2 FNYEAQ, per germline. Trimming stripped 5 bases from V and 1 base from J, with 11 bases between. The CDR3 DNA is TGTGCCAGCAGCGCAAGACAGGCGAACACTGAAGCTTTCTTT. Translated, it gives CASSARQANTEAFF.

The CDR3 DNA is TGTGCCAGCAGTTTGGTGGGACTAGCGGCAGATACGCAGTATTTT. Residues: CASSLVGLAADTQYF. The chain carries TRBV27 and TRBJ2-3; 11 positions match TRBD2. V trimming: 3 bases; J trimming: 4 bases; junction bases outside the gene matches: 3. The CDR3 runs to 15 residues. CDR1 MNHEY and CDR2 SMNVEV come from the germline V gene (reference sequence).

This chain joins TRBV27 and TRBJ2-3; 10 positions match TRBD2. CDR3 length: 15 amino acids. V lost 4 bases and J lost 1; bases outside the gene matches: 2. Germline V lookup: CDR1 MNHEY, CDR2 SMNVEV (reference sequence). CDR3 in amino acids: CASSSGTSGTDTQYF. The CDR3 DNA is TGTGCCAGCAGTTCCGGGACTAGCGGCACAGATACGCAGTATTTT.

This clone occurred a few times. The rearrangement links TRBV6-5 to TRBJ2-5, with TRBD2 matching 7 bases. The germline V gene encodes CDR1 MNHEY and CDR2 SVGAGI. CDR3 length: 15 residues. J was trimmed by 5 bases and V by 7 bases; bases with no gene match: 13. CDR3 in DNA: TGTGCCAGCAACGGGCCGGGAGGAAGAAAGGAGACCCAGTACTTC. Its protein product is CASNGPGGRKETQYF.

This clone showed up just a few times. CDR3 amino acids: CASSSIGQGGFGYTF. For the CDR3, the DNA is TGCGCCAGCAGCTCTATCGGACAGGGGGGATTTGGCTACACCTTC. This chain links TRBV5-1 with TRBJ1-2; the match to TRBD1 covers 10 bases. The junction had 9 bases not matched to a gene; V was cut back by 3 bases and J by 7 bases. Germline V gives CDR1 SGHRS, CDR2 YFSETQ. The CDR3 has 15 residues. Drawing the rest from reference TRBV5-1 and TRBJ1-2, the complete variable domain is KAGVTQTPRYLIKTRGQQVTLSCSPISGHRSVSWYQQTPGQGLQFLFEYFSETQRNKGNFPGRFSGRQFSNSRSEMNVSTLELGDSALYLCASSSIGQGGFGYTFGSGTRLTVV.

The rearrangement uses TRBV9 and TRBJ2-2, with 10 bases that match TRBD2. Trimming took 0 bases from V and 4 from J; bases not matched to a gene: 9. CDR3 length: 18 amino acids. CDR1 and CDR2 from the germline V gene are SGDLS and YYNGEE. This chain's CDR3 is CASSVASGRGAGTGELFF. CDR3 coding DNA: TGTGCCAGCAGCGTAGCAAGCGGGAGGGGCGCGGGCACCGGGGAGCTGTTTTTT.

V is TRBV13 and J is TRBJ2-3; TRBD2 matches at 8 bases. V lost 5 bases and J lost 8; bases outside the gene matches: 15. CDR1 is PRHDT and CDR2 is FYEKMQ in the germline V gene (reference sequence). The CDR3 consists of 16 residues. The CDR3 DNA reads TGTGCCAGCAGCAGTTCAGAACGGGAGGGCCGCGGTACGCAGTATTTT. Its protein is CASSSSEREGRGTQYF.